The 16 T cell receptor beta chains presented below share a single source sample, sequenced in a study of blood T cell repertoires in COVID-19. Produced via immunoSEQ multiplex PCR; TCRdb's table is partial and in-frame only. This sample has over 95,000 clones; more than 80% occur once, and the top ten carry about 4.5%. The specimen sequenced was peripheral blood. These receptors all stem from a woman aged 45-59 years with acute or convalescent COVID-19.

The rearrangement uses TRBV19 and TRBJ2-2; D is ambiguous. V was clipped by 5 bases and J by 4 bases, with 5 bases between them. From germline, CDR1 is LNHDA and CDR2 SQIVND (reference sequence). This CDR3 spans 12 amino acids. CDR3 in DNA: TGTGCCAGTAGTCATTCCACCGGGGAGCTGTTTTTT. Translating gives CASSHSTGELFF.

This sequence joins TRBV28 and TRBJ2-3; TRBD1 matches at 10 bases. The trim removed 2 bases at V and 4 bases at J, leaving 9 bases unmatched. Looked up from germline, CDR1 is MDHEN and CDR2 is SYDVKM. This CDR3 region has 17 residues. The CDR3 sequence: CASSLGLGTGVADTQYF. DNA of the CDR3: TGTGCCAGCAGTTTAGGTTTGGGGACAGGGGTGGCAGATACGCAGTATTTT.

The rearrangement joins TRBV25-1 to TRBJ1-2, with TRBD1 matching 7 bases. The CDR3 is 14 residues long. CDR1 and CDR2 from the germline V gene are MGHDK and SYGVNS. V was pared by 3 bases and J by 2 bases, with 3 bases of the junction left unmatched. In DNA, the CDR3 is TGTGCCAGCAGTGATTCGGGACAGAACTATGGCTACACCTTC. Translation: CASSDSGQNYGYTF.

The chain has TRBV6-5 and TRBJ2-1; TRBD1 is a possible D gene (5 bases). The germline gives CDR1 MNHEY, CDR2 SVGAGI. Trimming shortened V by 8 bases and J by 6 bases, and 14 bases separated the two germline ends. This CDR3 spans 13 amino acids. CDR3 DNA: TGTGCCAGCCCTGGACAAAGGGGCAATGAGCAGTTCTTC. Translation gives CASPGQRGNEQFF.

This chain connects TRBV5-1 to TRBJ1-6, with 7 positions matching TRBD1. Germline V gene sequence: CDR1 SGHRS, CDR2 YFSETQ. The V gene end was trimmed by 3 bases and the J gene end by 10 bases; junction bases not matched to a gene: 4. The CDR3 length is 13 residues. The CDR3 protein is CASSSDRDSPLHF. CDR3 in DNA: TGCGCCAGCAGCTCTGACAGGGACTCACCCCTCCACTTT.

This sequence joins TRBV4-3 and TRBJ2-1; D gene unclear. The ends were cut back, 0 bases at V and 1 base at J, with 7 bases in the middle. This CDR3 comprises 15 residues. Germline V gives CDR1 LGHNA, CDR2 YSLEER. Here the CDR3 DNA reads TGCGCCAGCAGCCAAGAGCAGAGGTCCTACAATGAGCAGTTCTTC. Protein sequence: CASSQEQRSYNEQFF.

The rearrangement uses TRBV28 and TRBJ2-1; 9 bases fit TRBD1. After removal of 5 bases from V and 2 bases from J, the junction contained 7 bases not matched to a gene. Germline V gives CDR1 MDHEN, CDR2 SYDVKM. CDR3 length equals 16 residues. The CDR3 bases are TGTGCCAGCAGTCGCCGGGACAGGGCCCCCTACAATGAGCAGTTCTTC. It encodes CASSRRDRAPYNEQFF.

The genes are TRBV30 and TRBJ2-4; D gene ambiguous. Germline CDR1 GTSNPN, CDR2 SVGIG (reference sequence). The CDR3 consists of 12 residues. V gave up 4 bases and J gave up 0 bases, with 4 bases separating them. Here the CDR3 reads CAWTGAKNIQYF. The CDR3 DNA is TGTGCCTGGACGGGAGCCAAAAACATTCAGTACTTC.

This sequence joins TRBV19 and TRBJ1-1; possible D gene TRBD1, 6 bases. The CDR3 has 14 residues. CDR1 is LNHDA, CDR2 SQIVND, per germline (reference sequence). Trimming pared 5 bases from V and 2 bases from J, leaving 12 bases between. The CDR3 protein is CASSLTGPNTEAFF. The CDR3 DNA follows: TGTGCCAGTAGTCTGACAGGACCCAACACTGAAGCTTTCTTT.

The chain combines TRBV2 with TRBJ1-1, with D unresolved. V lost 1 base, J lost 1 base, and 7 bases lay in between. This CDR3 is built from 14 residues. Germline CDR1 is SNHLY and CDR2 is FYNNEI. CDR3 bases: TGTGCCAGCAGTGAAGGTTGGCCGAACACTGAAGCTTTCTTT. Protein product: CASSEGWPNTEAFF.

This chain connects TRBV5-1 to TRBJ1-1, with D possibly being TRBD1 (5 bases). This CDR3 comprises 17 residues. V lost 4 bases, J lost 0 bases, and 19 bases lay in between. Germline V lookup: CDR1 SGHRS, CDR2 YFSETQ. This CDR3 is CASSPFIGAPMNTEAFF. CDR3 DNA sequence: TGCGCCAGCAGCCCCTTCATAGGGGCTCCAATGAACACTGAAGCTTTCTTT.

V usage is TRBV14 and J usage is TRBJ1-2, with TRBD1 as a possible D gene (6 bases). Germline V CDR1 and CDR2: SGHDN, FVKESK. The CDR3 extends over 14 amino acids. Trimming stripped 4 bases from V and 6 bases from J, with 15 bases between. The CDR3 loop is CASSPDLGANGYTF. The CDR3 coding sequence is TGTGCCAGCAGCCCTGATCTGGGGGCGAATGGCTACACCTTC. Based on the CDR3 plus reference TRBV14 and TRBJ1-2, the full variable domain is EAGVTQFPSHSVIEKGQTVTLRCDPISGHDNLYWYRRVMGKEIKFLLHFVKESKQDESGMPNNRFLAERTGGTYSTLKVQPAELEDSGVYFCASSPDLGANGYTFGSGTRLTVV.

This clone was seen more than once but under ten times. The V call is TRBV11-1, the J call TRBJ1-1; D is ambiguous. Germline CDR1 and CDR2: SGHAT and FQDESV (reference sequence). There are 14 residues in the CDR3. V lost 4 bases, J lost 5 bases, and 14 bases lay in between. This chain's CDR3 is CASSSGRGETEAFF. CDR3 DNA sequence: TGTGCCAGCAGCTCGGGCCGGGGAGAGACTGAAGCTTTCTTT.

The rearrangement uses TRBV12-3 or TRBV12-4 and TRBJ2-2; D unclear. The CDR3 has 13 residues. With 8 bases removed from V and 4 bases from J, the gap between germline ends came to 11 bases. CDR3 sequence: CASGLGPTGELFF. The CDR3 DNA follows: TGTGCCAGCGGATTAGGGCCCACCGGGGAGCTGTTTTTT.

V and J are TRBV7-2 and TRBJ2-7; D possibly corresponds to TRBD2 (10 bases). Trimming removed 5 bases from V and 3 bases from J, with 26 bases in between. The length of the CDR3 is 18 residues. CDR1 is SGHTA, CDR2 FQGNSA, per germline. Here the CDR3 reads CASSPGQGAGGPNYEQYF. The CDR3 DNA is TGTGCCAGCAGCCCGGGACAGGGAGCGGGAGGGCCCAACTACGAGCAGTACTTC.

In DNA, the CDR3 is TGTGCCAGCAGCTTATTCAGGGGCGGGAGGAGCTCCTACAATGAGCAGTTCTTC. Its translation: CASSLFRGGRSSYNEQFF. The chain recombines TRBV7-2 with TRBJ2-1; the match to TRBD2 covers 8 bases. Trimming took 2 bases from V and 0 from J; bases not matched to a gene: 9. This CDR3 region has 18 residues. Germline V gene lookup returns CDR1 SGHTA and CDR2 FQGNSA.